What follows describes a single T cell receptor (beta chain). What this receptor recognizes is not known. No base qualities exist here, and no much larger clone lies one base off it. The record originates from a study of PD-1 blockade in classical Hodgkin lymphoma (dated by TCRdb to 2020 to 2022). Broadly, across the study: Nivolumab dosing was 3 mg/kg intravenously every 2 weeks, continuing until either disease progression or unacceptable toxicity. The study used TCR beta sequencing and CyTOF to define a peripheral blood immune signature of response to PD-1 blockade in classical Hodgkin lymphoma. What the study reported, not specific to this receptor: Newly diagnosed patients were reported to have lower baseline TCR diversity than healthy donors, and relapsed/refractory patients were reported to have lower baseline TCR diversity still. Lower diversity was observed in patients in whom nivolumab was started less than 1 year after ASCT, and these patients were excluded from later analyses so that confounding by immune reconstitution would be avoided. The study was limited to a single clinical trial cohort, and causes of repertoire differences, possibly disease activity or prior therapy, remained undefined. Trial patients achieving complete response had baseline diversity similar to newly diagnosed patients, whereas partial responders and progressors had significantly lower diversity. By C4D1, a significant rise was seen in CD4+ TCR diversity but not in CD8+ TCR diversity (p=0.0027 vs p=0.16), and the rise was most apparent among complete responders (p=0.02).

Sample time point, as interpreted from the label and publication: cycle 1 day 1 (C1D1), immediately before nivolumab initiation. Relapse after autologous stem cell transplantation had occurred in all trial patients, and cohorts A, B and C were distinguished by prior brentuximab vedotin exposure. Magnetic negative selection with a Miltenyi CD4+ T cell isolation kit was used to purify CD4+ T cells from thawed PBMCs. The trial cohort was composed of roughly 60 patients with relapsed/refractory classical Hodgkin lymphoma, for whom complete response, partial response or progressive disease was recorded as best overall response. Single-agent nivolumab was administered to trial patients in the multi-cohort phase II CheckMate 205 trial. An independent review committee assessed best overall response using the 2007 International Working Group response criteria. Trial PBMCs were obtained immediately prior to nivolumab initiation (C1D1) and on therapy at cycle 2 day 1 and cycle 4 day 1. Peripheral blood was collected in 8 mL Vacutainer Cell Preparation Tubes, from which PBMCs were isolated by centrifugation and then cryopreserved. Purified CD4+ and CD8+ fractions were generated only in cases for which an additional PBMC sample was available. Magnetically labelled cells were removed on LS columns in a quadroMACS separator, and the flow-through was retained as the purified fraction.

Genomic DNA was isolated using the Qiagen DNeasy kit from unsorted PBMCs as well as from negatively selected CD4+ and CD8+ fractions. Amplification of TCR beta CDR3 regions was done by immunoSEQ multiplex PCR with primers that anneal to V and J segments. A synthetic immune receptor repertoire was used to minimize amplification bias, and remaining bias was computationally removed after sequencing. The published analysis was carried out like this. Custom Python scripts were used to quantify repertoire diversity as the Shannon entropy index. Unsorted, CD4+ and CD8+ repertoires were analyzed separately, except for combined analyses in which CD4+ and CD8+ sequences were merged in silico. Clonal expansion was defined as at least a 2-fold frequency increase after treatment relative to C1D1, with a pseudocount of 0.5 for undetected baseline clones. Clones with 0 or 1 copy at C1D1 were classified as singleton clones, and clones with 2 or more copies were classified as non-singleton clones. Clones expanded in unsorted samples were labelled as CD4+, CD8+ or unknown by matching protein sequences in sorted samples from the same patient. Wilcoxon tests on paired samples were used to test changes in diversity from C1D1 to C4D1. This is the immuneACCESS table as TCRdb keeps it, with only in-frame sequences that have V and J called. A part of the clones is gone; compared with another copy, unresolved V genes explain less than half, and the rest is unexplained. Clone size and V and J calls were adopted from that table, with D and trimming inferred from the DNA. The sample has over 25,000 clones on record, about 80% of them singletons. Around 2.3% of the sample is held by the ten biggest clonotypes.

The germline V gene encodes CDR1 GTSNPN and CDR2 SVGIG (reference sequence). From the cysteine through the phenylalanine, the CDR3 covers 15 amino acids. Only the CDR3 portion is preserved as DNA: 45 bases, with reading frame beginning at the first base. V loses 3 bases of germline sequence and J loses 0 bases, and the interval between the two ends is 14 bases. Here the chain combines TRBV30 and TRBJ1-2, with TRBD1 tentatively as D gene (5 bases match). Source: CD4+ T cells from blood, taken at baseline. This TCR was sampled from a human donor with classical Hodgkin lymphoma. The DNA is as follows: TGTGCCTGGAGAACGGGACGGAGAACTAACTATGGCTACACCTTC. The resulting protein is CAWRTGRRTNYGYTF.